Listed below are T cell receptor beta chains from one sample, sequenced in a study of monozygotic twins with inflammatory bowel disease. TCRdb re-called the 5' RACE reads; every CDR3 protein appears as one record, without DNA. The sample holds 200,000 to 250,000 distinct CDR3 sequences. Sequenced sample: blood. These receptors originate from a human donor with ulcerative colitis or Crohn's disease, or a healthy co-twin of an affected twin (not recorded which). Each CDR3 is given with its conserved first and last residue.

>TRBJ2-2|TRBV5-6
CASSPLSGTGVVGELFF
>TRBJ2-7|TRBV20-1
CSARRTAVSYEQYF
>TRBJ1-2|TRBV15
CATSRDLTYGYTF
>TRBJ1-1|TRBV7-2
CASRTGQSNTEAFF
>TRBJ2-2|TRBV20-1
CSASPFNTESELTGELFF
>TRBJ1-1|TRBV12-3/TRBV12-4
CASSFDRVEAFF
>TRBJ2-5|TRBV25-1
CASLGPGTGEGETQYF
>TRBJ1-1|TRBV19
CASSTDRDYSFREAFF
>TRBJ2-1|TRBV20-1
CSARGTTSGTKTPYNEQFF
>TRBJ2-1|TRBV19
CASRPRDRLTEQFF
>TRBJ2-1|TRBV5-1
CASSLDSYNEQFF
>TRBJ2-3|TRBV19
CASRTGPQTDTQYF
>TRBJ1-5|TRBV15
CATSTRTTGEPQHF
>TRBJ1-5|TRBV20-1
CSAQRRTAGNQPQHF
>TRBJ2-6|TRBV11-1
CASSPAAPGANVLTF
>TRBJ1-2|TRBV20-1
CSASTGQGYGYTF
>TRBJ2-1|TRBV5-1
CASSPGSGRNEQFF
>TRBJ1-1|TRBV12-3/TRBV12-4
CASSLTTLAGTGGSGAFF
>TRBJ2-2|TRBV5-1
CASILFGTTNTGELFF
>TRBJ1-4|TRBV5-5
CASSSIPLEAGEGEKLFF
>TRBJ2-7|TRBV4-2
CASSSRTGDFSYEQYF
>TRBJ2-2|TRBV20-1
CSAPRLGLGNTGELFF
>TRBJ2-1|TRBV7-9
CASSFSQRGGHEQFF
>TRBJ1-1|TRBV3-1
CASSQYNGEAFF
>TRBJ2-3|TRBV7-2
CASSPFEGGHPDTQYF
>TRBJ2-4|TRBV12-3/TRBV12-4
CASRSDSNIQYF
>TRBJ2-2|TRBV7-6
CASSLAPGPNTGELFF
>TRBJ1-4|TRBV6-1
CASSGDHGEKLFF
>TRBJ1-6|TRBV19
CASSTRPGQGVISPLHF
>TRBJ1-2|TRBV10-3
CAISPDRVHGYTF
>TRBJ1-3|TRBV7-2
CATAKESGNTIYF
>TRBJ2-1|TRBV5-1
CASSWSQTNNEQFF
>TRBJ2-1|TRBV10-3
CAISDGRYNEQFF
>TRBJ1-2|TRBV7-2
CASSSGTYGYTF
>TRBJ2-4|TRBV10-3
CAISDSQGGNMQYF
>TRBJ2-1|TRBV12-3/TRBV12-4
CASSLSQELDEQFF
>TRBJ2-5|TRBV5-1
CASSLTSGEETQYF
>TRBJ2-3|TRBV11-2
CASSPTRLAGASLSTQYF
>TRBJ1-5|TRBV18
CASSSQLDNQPQHF
>TRBJ2-2|TRBV24-1
CATSDLTGTPNTGELFF
>TRBJ2-3|TRBV20-1
CSARELVIDTQYF
>TRBJ2-1|TRBV9
CASSVQNREDNEQFF
>TRBJ1-1|TRBV19
CASTWDRGNTEAFF
>TRBJ2-1|TRBV5-1
CASSATGQHYNEQFF
>TRBJ1-5|TRBV20-1
CSARVRNQPQHF
>TRBJ1-2|TRBV6-1
CASSEGQKRTF
>TRBJ2-7|TRBV6-5
CASSYKGLTDYEQYF
>TRBJ2-7|TRBV19
CASRRSGPHEQYF
>TRBJ1-2|TRBV15
CATSRDIIGNARNGYTF
>TRBJ1-6|TRBV6-5
CASSYSGSGANSPLHF
>TRBJ1-4|TRBV5-1
CASSLWTGRSEKLFF
>TRBJ2-3|TRBV6-2/TRBV6-3
CASSYSGRPSTDTQYF
>TRBJ1-4|TRBV5-1
CASSMGFELFF
>TRBJ2-3|TRBV5-6
CASSRYGDTQYF
>TRBJ1-1|TRBV5-1
CASSLSWNTEAFF